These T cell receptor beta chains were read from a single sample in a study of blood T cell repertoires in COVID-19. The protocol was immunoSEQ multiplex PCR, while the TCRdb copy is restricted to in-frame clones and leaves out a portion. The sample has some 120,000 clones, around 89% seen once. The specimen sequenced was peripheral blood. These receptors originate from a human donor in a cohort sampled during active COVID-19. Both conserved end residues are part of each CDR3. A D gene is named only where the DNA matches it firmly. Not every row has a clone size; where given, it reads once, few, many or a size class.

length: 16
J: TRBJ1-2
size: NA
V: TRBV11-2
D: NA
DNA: TGTGCCAGCAGCCCGGGGGGGGCTGAAGCTAACTATGGCTACACCTTC
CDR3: CASSPGGAEANYGYTF

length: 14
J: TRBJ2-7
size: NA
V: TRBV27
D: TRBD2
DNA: TGTGCCAGCGGACAGACTAGCGGGAACGACGAGCAGTACTTC
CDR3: CASGQTSGNDEQYF

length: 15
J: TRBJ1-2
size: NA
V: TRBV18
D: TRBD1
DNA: TGTGCCAGCTCACCCGGGACAGGGGGTAACTATGGCTACACCTTC
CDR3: CASSPGTGGNYGYTF

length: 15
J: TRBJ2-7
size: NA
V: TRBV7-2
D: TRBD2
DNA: TGTGCCAGCAGCTTACTCGGGGGGGCGACCTACGAGCAGTACTTC
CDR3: CASSLLGGATYEQYF

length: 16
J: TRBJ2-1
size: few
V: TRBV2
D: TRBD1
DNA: TGTGCCAGCAGCCTAACAGACAGGGGACCGAACAATGAGCAGTTCTTC
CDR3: CASSLTDRGPNNEQFF

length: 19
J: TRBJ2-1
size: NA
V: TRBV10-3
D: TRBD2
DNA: TGTGCCATCAGCCCTAGCGGGTCGGCCGGGGAAAGCTCCTACAATGAGCAGTTCTTC
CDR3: CAISPSGSAGESSYNEQFF

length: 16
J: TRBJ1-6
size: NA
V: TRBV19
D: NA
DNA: TGTGCCAGTAGTACCAACAGGGTTAATAGTAATTCACCCCTCCACTTT
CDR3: CASSTNRVNSNSPLHF

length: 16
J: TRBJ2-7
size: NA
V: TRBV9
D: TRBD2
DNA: TGTGCCAGCAGCTCCGGACTAGCGGGGGGTCATGACGAGCAGTACTTC
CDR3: CASSSGLAGGHDEQYF

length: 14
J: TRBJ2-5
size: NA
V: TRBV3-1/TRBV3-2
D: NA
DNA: TGTGCCAGCAGCACGACAGAGTACCAAGAGACCCAGTACTTC
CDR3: CASSTTEYQETQYF

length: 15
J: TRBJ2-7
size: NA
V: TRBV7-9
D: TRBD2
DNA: TGTGCCAGCAGCCGGTTAAGCGGGGGAGCCTACGAGCAGTACTTC
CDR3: CASSRLSGGAYEQYF

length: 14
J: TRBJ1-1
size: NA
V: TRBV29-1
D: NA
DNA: TGCAGCGTTGAAGGCGAGGCGAAGAACACTGAAGCTTTCTTT
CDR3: CSVEGEAKNTEAFF

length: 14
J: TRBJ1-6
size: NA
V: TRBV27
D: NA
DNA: TGTGCCAGCAGTAGTTTGGGGAGGCGTTCACCCCTCCACTTT
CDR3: CASSSLGRRSPLHF

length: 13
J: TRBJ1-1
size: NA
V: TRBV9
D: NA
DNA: TGTGCCAGCAACCCCGGGATGAACACTGAAGCTTTCTTT
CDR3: CASNPGMNTEAFF

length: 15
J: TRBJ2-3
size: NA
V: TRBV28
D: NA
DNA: TGTGCCAGCAGTTTATTGGCTCCGCTCACAGATACGCAGTATTTT
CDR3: CASSLLAPLTDTQYF

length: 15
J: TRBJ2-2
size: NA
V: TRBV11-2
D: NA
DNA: TGTGCCAGCAGCCAACCCCAGGGGCAGACCGGGGAGCTGTTTTTT
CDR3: CASSQPQGQTGELFF

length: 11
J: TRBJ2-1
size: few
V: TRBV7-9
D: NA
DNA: TGTGCCAGCAGCCCTTCCAATGAGCAGTTCTTC
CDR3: CASSPSNEQFF

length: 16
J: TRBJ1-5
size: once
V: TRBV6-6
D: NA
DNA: TGTGCCAGCAGTTACTCGAGACAGCAGAGTAATCAGCCCCAGCATTTT
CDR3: CASSYSRQQSNQPQHF

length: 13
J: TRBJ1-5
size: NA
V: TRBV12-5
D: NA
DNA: TGTGCTAGTGGTTCATGGAGAAATCAGCCCCAGCATTTT
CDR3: CASGSWRNQPQHF

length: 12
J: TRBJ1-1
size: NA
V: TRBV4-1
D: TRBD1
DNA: TGCGCCAGCAGCCAAGATGGGACAGTCGCTTTCTTT
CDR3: CASSQDGTVAFF

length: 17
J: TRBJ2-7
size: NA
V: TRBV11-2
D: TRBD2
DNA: TGTGCCAGCAGCTTAGCTGCGGCGGGAGTGTCGTCCTACGAGCAGTACTTC
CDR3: CASSLAAAGVSSYEQYF

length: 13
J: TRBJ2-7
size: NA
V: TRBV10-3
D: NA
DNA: TGTGCCATCAGTGGACAGAACTCCTACGAGCAGTACTTC
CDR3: CAISGQNSYEQYF

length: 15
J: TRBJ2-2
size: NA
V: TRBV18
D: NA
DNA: TGTGCCAGCTCATGGACGGAGGGCGACACCGGGGAGCTGTTTTTT
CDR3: CASSWTEGDTGELFF

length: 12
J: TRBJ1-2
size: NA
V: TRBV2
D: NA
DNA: TGTGCCAGCAGTCAGGAAAACTATGGCTACACCTTC
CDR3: CASSQENYGYTF

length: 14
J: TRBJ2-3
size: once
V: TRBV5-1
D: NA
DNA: TGCGCCAGCAGCTTAACAGCCAGCACAGATACGCAGTATTTT
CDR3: CASSLTASTDTQYF

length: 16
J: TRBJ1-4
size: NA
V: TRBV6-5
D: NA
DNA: TGTGCCAGCAGTTACGGGGGCGCGGGAACTAATGAAAAACTGTTTTTT
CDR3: CASSYGGAGTNEKLFF

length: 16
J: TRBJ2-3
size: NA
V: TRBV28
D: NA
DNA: TGTGCCAGCAGCTGGAACTGGAAGGGGATCACAGATACGCAGTATTTT
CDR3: CASSWNWKGITDTQYF

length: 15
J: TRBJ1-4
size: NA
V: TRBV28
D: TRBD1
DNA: TGTGCCAGCAGTTTAGGTACAGGGGGCTGGGAAAAACTGTTTTTT
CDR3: CASSLGTGGWEKLFF

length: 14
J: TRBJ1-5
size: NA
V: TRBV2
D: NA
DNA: TGTGCCAGCACAGGGCCTTATAGCAATCAGCCCCAGCATTTT
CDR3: CASTGPYSNQPQHF

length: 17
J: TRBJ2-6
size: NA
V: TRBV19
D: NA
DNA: TGTGCCAGTAGTATAGTTGGTCGACACTCTGGGGCCAACGTCCTGACTTTC
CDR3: CASSIVGRHSGANVLTF

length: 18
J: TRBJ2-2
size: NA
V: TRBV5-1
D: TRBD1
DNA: TGCGCCAGCAGCCCCGGACCGTGGCAGGGGGCGTTCACCGGGGAGCTGTTTTTT
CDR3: CASSPGPWQGAFTGELFF

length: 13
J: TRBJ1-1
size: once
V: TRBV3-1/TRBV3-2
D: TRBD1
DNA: TGTGCCAGCAGCGAAGACAGGGGTTTTGAAGCTTTCTTT
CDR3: CASSEDRGFEAFF

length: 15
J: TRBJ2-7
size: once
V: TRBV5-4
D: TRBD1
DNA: TGTGCCAGCAGCTTGGTAGGGACAGGGGTCCACGAGCAGTACTTC
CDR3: CASSLVGTGVHEQYF

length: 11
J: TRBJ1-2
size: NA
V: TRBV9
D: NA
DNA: TGTGCCAGCGACAGCAACTATGGCTACACCTTC
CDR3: CASDSNYGYTF

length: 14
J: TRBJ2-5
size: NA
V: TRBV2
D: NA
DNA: TGTGCCAGCAGTGCCCGCCTTTTCGGAGAGACCCAGTACTTC
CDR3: CASSARLFGETQYF

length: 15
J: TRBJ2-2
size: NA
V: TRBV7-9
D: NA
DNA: TGTGCCAGCAGCTCCCTCAGCGGTCCAGGCGGGGAGCTGTTTTTT
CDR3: CASSSLSGPGGELFF

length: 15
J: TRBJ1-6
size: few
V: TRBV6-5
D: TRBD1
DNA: TGTGCCAGCAGTTTGCCCGGGACAGGATATTCACCCCTCCACTTT
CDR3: CASSLPGTGYSPLHF

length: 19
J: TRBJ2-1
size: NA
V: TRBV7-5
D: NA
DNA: TGTGCCAGAAGCTTCATCGCCATAACCCGGGACTACGACTACAATGAGCAGTTCTTC
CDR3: CARSFIAITRDYDYNEQFF

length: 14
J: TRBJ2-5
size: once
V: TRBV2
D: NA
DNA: TGTGCCAGCAGTGCTAGTACCGCACAAGAGACCCAGTACTTC
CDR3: CASSASTAQETQYF

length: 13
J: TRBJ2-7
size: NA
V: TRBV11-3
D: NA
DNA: TGTGCCAGCAGCTTAAGGATTGGAGGAGAGCAGTACTTC
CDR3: CASSLRIGGEQYF

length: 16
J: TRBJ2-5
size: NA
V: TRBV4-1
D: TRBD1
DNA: TGCGCCAGCAGCCATACAGGGGGCAATCTCCAAGAGACCCAGTACTTC
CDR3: CASSHTGGNLQETQYF

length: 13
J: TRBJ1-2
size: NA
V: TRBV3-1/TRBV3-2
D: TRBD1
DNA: TGTGCCAGCAGCCAAGAGACAGGGCTTGGCTACACCTTC
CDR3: CASSQETGLGYTF

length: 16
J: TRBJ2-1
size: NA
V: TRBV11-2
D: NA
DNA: TGTGCCAGCAGCTTTAGGGGCGGTGGGGCCTACAATGAGCAGTTCTTC
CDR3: CASSFRGGGAYNEQFF

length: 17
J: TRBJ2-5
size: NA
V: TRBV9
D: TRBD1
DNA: TGTGCCAGCAGCGTAGGGGGCGGGACAGGGCTTCAAGAGACCCAGTACTTC
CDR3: CASSVGGGTGLQETQYF

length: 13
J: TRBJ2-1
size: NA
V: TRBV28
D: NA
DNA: TGTGCCAGCAGTTTTGAACAGTACAATGAGCAGTTCTTC
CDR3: CASSFEQYNEQFF

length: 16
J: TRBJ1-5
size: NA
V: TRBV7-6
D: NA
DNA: TGTGCCAGCAGCTTAGGGGCAGACCTTAGCAATCAGCCCCAGCATTTT
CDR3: CASSLGADLSNQPQHF

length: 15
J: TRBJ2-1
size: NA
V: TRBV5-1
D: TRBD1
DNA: TGCGCCAGCAGCTTGCCAGGGGGCATGTACAATGAGCAGTTCTTC
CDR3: CASSLPGGMYNEQFF

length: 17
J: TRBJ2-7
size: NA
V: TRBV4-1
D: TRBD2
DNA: TGCGCCAGCAGCCAGACGACTAGCGGGAGGGCCTCCTACGAGCAGTACTTC
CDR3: CASSQTTSGRASYEQYF

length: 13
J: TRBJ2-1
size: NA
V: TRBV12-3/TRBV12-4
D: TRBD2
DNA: TGTGCCAGCAGTTTGGGGGGGTACAATGAGCAGTTCTTC
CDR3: CASSLGGYNEQFF

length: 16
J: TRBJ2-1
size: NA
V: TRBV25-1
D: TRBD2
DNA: TGTGCCAGCAGTGCCTCCGGGACTAGCGGGAGCGGGGAGCAGTTCTTC
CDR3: CASSASGTSGSGEQFF

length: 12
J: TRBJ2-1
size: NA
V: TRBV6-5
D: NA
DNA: TGTGCCAGCGCTCGCCAGGGTAATGAGCAGTTCTTC
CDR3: CASARQGNEQFF

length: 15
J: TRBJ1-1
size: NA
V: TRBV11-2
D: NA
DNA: TGTGCCAGCAGCGGAACGGGAGTCGGATTCACTGAAGCTTTCTTT
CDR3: CASSGTGVGFTEAFF